Shown below are 20 T cell receptor beta chains from a single sample sequenced in a study of cytomegalovirus exposure and HLA in healthy donors. PCR involved 60 Vbeta and 13 Jbeta primers. Some clones are missing from TCRdb's copy, which holds only in-frame ones; the method was immunoSEQ multiplex PCR. The sample includes over 100,000 clones, around 83% of them seen just once. Sequencing was done on a sample of PBMCs. These receptors were taken from a man between 25 and 39 years old in good health and CMV-seropositive.

This chain uses TRBV6-1 with TRBJ2-2, with 7 bases lining up with TRBD2. Germline-derived CDR1 and CDR2 are MNHNS and SASEGT. The CDR3 runs 15 residues. The junction had 15 bases not matched to a gene; V was cut back by 8 bases and J by 9 bases. In DNA form, the CDR3 reads TGTGCCAGCCATTCAATAGGACTAGGATTTCGGGAGCTGTTTTTT. Its protein is CASHSIGLGFRELFF.

Comments on this clone: The junction and the germline gene differ at one end; a read error may be behind it. This chain links TRBV18 with TRBJ1-2; D is possibly TRBD1 (5 bases). The CDR3 is 12 amino acids. Germline lookup yields CDR1 KGHSH and CDR2 LQKENI. CDR3 nucleotides: TGTGCCAGCTCCCCACAACAGGATGGCTACACCTTC. Residues: CASSPQQDGYTF.

V is TRBV6-1 and J is TRBJ2-7; possible D gene TRBD2, 5 bases. The CDR3 is 11 amino acids. Trimming cost V 10 bases and J 1 base, with 8 bases left between them. From germline, CDR1 is MNHNS and CDR2 SASEGT. The CDR3 nucleotides are TGTGCCATTGGGAGTTCCTACGAGCAGTACTTC. Translation gives CAIGSSYEQYF.

This chain joins TRBV5-1 and TRBJ2-2; D is possibly TRBD1 (5 bases). The CDR3 loop spans 16 amino acids. Germline CDR1 SGHRS, CDR2 YFSETQ. Between the trimmed V and J ends, which lost 5 bases and 1 base, there was a span of 15 bases. The chain's CDR3 is CASRATVQLNTGELFF. For the CDR3, the DNA is TGCGCCAGCAGGGCGACAGTCCAACTGAACACCGGGGAGCTGTTTTTT.

The chain employs TRBV27 and TRBJ2-7, with D perhaps matching TRBD1 (6 bases). The germline CDR1 and CDR2 sequences are MNHEY and SMNVEV (reference sequence). V dropped 6 bases and J dropped 0 bases, with 15 bases sitting between them. CDR3 length: 15 residues. The DNA for the CDR3 is TGTGCCAGCAGGTCCGGGACAAGAAGCTCCTACGAGCAGTACGTC. Protein sequence: CASRSGTRSSYEQYV.

This clone was detected once. V usage is TRBV5-1 and J usage is TRBJ2-1, with 12 bases fitting TRBD2. The J segment lost 8 bases and the V segment lost 1 base, leaving 7 bases of the junction unmatched. The CDR3 runs to 16 residues. Germline V CDR1 and CDR2: SGHRS, YFSETQ. The CDR3 protein is CASSLTASGGADEQFF. CDR3 coding DNA: TGCGCCAGCAGCTTGACGGCTAGCGGGGGGGCTGATGAGCAGTTCTTC. The full variable domain, in which reference TRBV5-1 and TRBJ2-1 provide the parts outside the CDR3, is KAGVTQTPRYLIKTRGQQVTLSCSPISGHRSVSWYQQTPGQGLQFLFEYFSETQRNKGNFPGRFSGRQFSNSRSEMNVSTLELGDSALYLCASSLTASGGADEQFFGPGTRLTVL.

This clone was observed a few times. The J gene is TRBJ2-7, the V gene TRBV4-1, with TRBD1 matching 7 bases. Germline CDR1 and CDR2: MGHRA and YSYEKL. J gave up 5 bases and V 4 bases, and 5 bases lay outside the gene matches. The CDR3 extends over 13 amino acids. In DNA form, the CDR3 reads TGCGCCAGCAGCCCTAACAGGGGCCACGAGCAGTACTTC. Translating it yields CASSPNRGHEQYF.

Of note for this clone: A junction end diverges from the germline sequence, so it may reflect a read error. This sample includes further DNA sequences coding for the same CDR3. This chain links TRBV5-1 with TRBJ1-2; 11 bases align to TRBD1. Germline V gene sequence: CDR1 SGHRS, CDR2 YFSETQ. The CDR3 is 19 amino acids. Here the CDR3 reads CASSLGTGGSTRNLLGYTF. The CDR3 coding sequence is TGCGCTAGCAGCTTGGGGACAGGGGGATCTACAAGGAATCTACTGGGCTACACCTTC.

This clone was detected once. The chain links TRBV28 to TRBJ2-7; maybe TRBD2 (5 bases). Trimming took 8 bases from V and 3 from J, leaving 11 bases between them. The CDR3 has 12 residues. Germline CDR1 and CDR2: MDHEN and SYDVKM. The CDR3 bases are TGTGCCAGCTCTAGCCAAAACTACGAGCAGTACGTC. Its translation: CASSSQNYEQYV.

In this sample, this clone turned up once. In nucleotides, the CDR3 is TGTGCCAGCAGCTTGGAGGGGAGGGTTGGCTACACCTTC. Its protein product is CASSLEGRVGYTF. The J gene is TRBJ1-2, the V gene TRBV5-5; possibly TRBD1 for D (5 bases). CDR3 length: 13 amino acids. Germline values: CDR1 SGHKS, CDR2 YYEKEE (reference sequence). V lost 0 bases, J lost 7 bases, and 10 bases lay in between.

The CDR3 region is CASSLGQGGGYTF. The CDR3 nucleotides are TGTGCCAGCAGCTTGGGGCAGGGGGGTGGCTACACCTTC. The chain employs TRBV5-6 and TRBJ1-2; 7 bases line up with TRBD1. Germline loops: CDR1 SGHDT, CDR2 YYEEEE. Trimming cost V 0 bases and J 7 bases; bases outside gene matches: 3. The CDR3 consists of 13 residues.

Notes on this clone: Relative to the germline gene, one junction end is altered; a read error may explain this. The rearrangement uses TRBV5-1 and TRBJ2-5; TRBD1 agrees at 11 bases. The J call could be wrong; TRBJ2-7 is a better fit for the DNA end. The germline V gene has CDR1 SGHRS and CDR2 YFSETQ. The CDR3 has 16 amino acids. CDR3 in DNA: TGCGCCAGCAGCGCGGGACAGGGGGTACGTTCCTCCGAGCAGTACTTC. Translated, it gives CASSAGQGVRSSEQYF.

The V and J genes are TRBV19 and TRBJ1-1; D is perhaps TRBD1 (5 bases). Per the germline V gene, CDR1 is LNHDA and CDR2 is SQIVND (reference sequence). This CDR3 region has 12 residues. Trimming removed 9 bases at V and 4 bases at J, with 12 bases between. The CDR3 loop reads CASGGEPTEAFF. As DNA, the CDR3 is TGTGCCAGCGGGGGGGAACCCACTGAAGCTTTCTTT.

V and J are TRBV14 and TRBJ2-2; no clear D gene. Germline-derived CDR1 and CDR2 are SGHDN and FVKESK. The V and J ends lost 0 bases and 2 bases respectively, with 10 bases between them. The CDR3 extends over 16 amino acids. CDR3 sequence: CASSQDLGLNTGELFF. The CDR3 DNA is TGTGCCAGCAGCCAAGATCTAGGCTTAAACACCGGGGAGCTGTTTTTT. The whole variable domain, remainder taken from reference TRBV14 and TRBJ2-2, is EAGVTQFPSHSVIEKGQTVTLRCDPISGHDNLYWYRRVMGKEIKFLLHFVKESKQDESGMPNNRFLAERTGGTYSTLKVQPAELEDSGVYFCASSQDLGLNTGELFFGEGSRLTVL.

This chain uses TRBV11-2 with TRBJ2-1, with D unclear. The CDR3 spans 14 residues. CDR1 is SGHAT, CDR2 FQNNGV, per germline. The V and J ends lost 5 bases and 6 bases respectively, with 14 bases between them. CDR3 bases: TGTGCCAGCAGCCCCGTCAGTCCTAGCAATGAGCAGTTCTTC. This sequence encodes CASSPVSPSNEQFF.

This chain connects TRBV5-4 to TRBJ2-7, with D perhaps TRBD2 (5 bases). The CDR3 runs 13 residues. The germline gives CDR1 SGHNT, CDR2 YYREEE (reference sequence). V was shortened by 3 bases and J by 0 bases, with 7 bases between the two germline ends. The DNA for the CDR3 is TGTGCCAGCAGCTCTACTAGCTCCTACGAGCAGTACGTC. Translated: CASSSTSSYEQYV.

This chain joins TRBV29-1 and TRBJ1-2; D unclear. CDR1 and CDR2 (germline): SQVTM, ANQGSEA. CDR3 size: 13 residues. V shed 0 bases and J shed 8 bases, with 13 bases lying between them. The CDR3 is CSVEDPGLVGYTF. CDR3 sequence (DNA): TGCAGCGTTGAAGATCCCGGGTTGGTCGGCTACACCTTC.

This clone was counted between two and nine times. The chain uses TRBV6-5 and TRBJ1-1; tentative D call: TRBD1 (6 bases). Germline V gives CDR1 MNHEY, CDR2 SVGAGI. The CDR3 is 15 residues long. Between the trimmed V and J ends, which lost 6 bases and 3 bases, there was a span of 17 bases. The CDR3 here is CASSLFTGTYTEAFF. CDR3 in DNA: TGTGCCAGCAGCTTATTCACAGGGACCTACACTGAAGCTTTCTTT.

This clone was detected a few times. This chain links TRBV19 with TRBJ1-2, with 10 bases lining up with TRBD1. CDR1 LNHDA and CDR2 SQIVND come from the germline V gene (reference sequence). The CDR3 spans 16 residues. The V segment lost 7 bases and the J segment 8 bases; nucleotides outside the gene matches: 16. CDR3 sequence (DNA): TGTGCCAGTACCGAGGTTCGGGGACAGGGGAAAAGGGGCTACACCTTC. Translated: CASTEVRGQGKRGYTF.

The chain couples TRBV30 to TRBJ2-2, with TRBD2 as a possible D gene (7 bases). This CDR3 has 14 amino acids. Germline assignment: CDR1 GTSNPN and CDR2 SVGIG (reference sequence). Trimming left V 5 bases short and J 4 bases short, with 14 bases between. For the CDR3, the DNA is TGTGCCTGGCCACAAGGGGGGGCCACCGGGGAGCTGTTTTTT. Protein product: CAWPQGGATGELFF. Using reference TRBV30 and TRBJ2-2 for the parts outside the CDR3, the full variable domain is SQTIHQWPATLVQPVGSPLSLECTVEGTSNPNLYWYRQAAGRGLQLLFYSVGIGQISSEVPQNLSASRPQDRQFILSSKKLLLSDSGFYLCAWPQGGATGELFFGEGSRLTVL.